These 30 T cell receptor beta chains were sequenced from one sample in a study of T cells after yellow fever vaccination. TCRdb re-derived calls from the 5' RACE reads in MiXCR, one entry per CDR3 protein. Of more than 250,000 distinct CDR3 sequences listed, roughly 7% are singletons. This material consisted of PBMCs, taken more than 35 days after the first yellow fever vaccination. These receptors all stem from a man younger than 35 who received the YFV17D yellow fever vaccine.

The rearrangement links TRBV7-2 to TRBJ1-3; D is unclear. Per germline, CDR1 SGHTA and CDR2 FQGNSA. There are 16 residues in the CDR3. Trimming removed 3 bases from V and 0 bases from J, with 12 bases in between. The CDR3 region has the DNA TGTGCCAGCAGCTTTTACCTGGGAAACTCTGGAAACACCATATATTTT. It codes for CASSFYLGNSGNTIYF.

The CDR3 is CASSPPRAEQYV. CDR3 coding DNA: TGTGCCAGCAGCCCCCCAAGGGCCGAGCAGTACGTC. V usage is TRBV28 and J usage is TRBJ2-7; D gene uncertain. The CDR3 is 12 amino acids. Germline CDR1 reads MDHEN; CDR2 reads SYDVKM. The V end lost 6 bases, the J end lost 6 bases, and 12 bases lay between the germline ends.

This clonotype was picked up a small number of times. This chain links TRBV4-1 with TRBJ2-3; D is undetermined. Per germline, CDR1 MGHRA and CDR2 YSYEKL. This CDR3 contains 14 residues. Trimming took 2 bases from V and 13 from J, leaving 19 bases between them. The CDR3 sequence: CASSQSYRPLEKYF. DNA for the CDR3: TGCGCCAGCAGCCAAAGTTATCGCCCCCTAGAGAAGTATTTT.

The chain uses TRBV20-1 and TRBJ1-5, with 9 bases identical to TRBD1. This CDR3 contains 13 residues. Germline CDR1 reads DFQATT; CDR2 reads SNEGSKA (reference sequence). With V trimmed by 3 bases and J by 5 bases, 2 bases remained unmatched. The CDR3 loop reads CSARTGGDQPQHF. CDR3 sequence (DNA): TGCAGTGCTAGGACAGGGGGAGATCAGCCCCAGCATTTT.

The genes are TRBV5-4 and TRBJ1-6, with D possibly being TRBD1 (6 bases). This CDR3 has 15 residues. Germline assignment: CDR1 SGHNT and CDR2 YYREEE (reference sequence). V was pared by 0 bases and J by 10 bases, with 14 bases between. For the CDR3, the DNA is TGTGCCAGCAGCTTGGAAACAGGGTGGGGATCACCCCTCCACTTT. Translated: CASSLETGWGSPLHF. The whole variable domain, remainder taken from reference TRBV5-4 and TRBJ1-6, is ETGVTQSPTHLIKTRGQQVTLRCSSQSGHNTVSWYQQALGQGPQFIFQYYREEENGRGNFPPRFSGLQFPNYSSELNVNALELDDSALYLCASSLETGWGSPLHFGNGTRLTVT.

This clonotype was recorded at least ten times. The gene calls are TRBV7-2 and TRBJ1-1; 8 nucleotides line up with TRBD1. J was trimmed by 6 bases and V by 1 base; bases with no gene match: 7. CDR1 SGHTA and CDR2 FQGNSA come from the germline V gene. The CDR3 loop spans 15 amino acids. The CDR3 DNA reads as TGTGCCAGCAGCTTAGAGTATCACAGGGGGGCTGAAGCTTTCTTT. It translates to CASSLEYHRGAEAFF.

This clonotype was recorded many times. The chain recombines TRBV12-3 or TRBV12-4 with TRBJ2-5, with a weak D call TRBD1 (6 bases). The V end lost 1 base, the J end lost 1 base, and 13 bases lay between the germline ends. The CDR3 is made up of 16 amino acids. The CDR3 region is CASSLVQGWAQETQYF. As DNA, the CDR3 is TGTGCCAGCAGTTTAGTGCAGGGGTGGGCCCAAGAGACCCAGTACTTC.

This clonotype was counted a few times. The chain recombines TRBV5-1 with TRBJ2-3, with 8 bases aligning to TRBD1. Germline loops: CDR1 SGHRS, CDR2 YFSETQ. J gave up 4 bases and V 6 bases, and 13 bases lay outside the gene matches. The CDR3 is 16 amino acids. CDR3 residues: CASTHWGAGGPDTQYF. For the CDR3, the DNA is TGCGCCAGCACCCACTGGGGGGCAGGGGGCCCAGATACGCAGTATTTT.

The sample holds many counts of this clonotype. V gene TRBV27 combines with J gene TRBJ2-7; unclear D gene. The CDR3 consists of 12 residues. Germline V gives CDR1 MNHEY, CDR2 SMNVEV (reference sequence). Trimming cost V 7 bases and J 3 bases, with 10 bases left between them. The DNA for the CDR3 is TGTGCCAGCACCGACACGGGCTACGAGCAGTACTTC. Translation gives CASTDTGYEQYF.

This clonotype appeared many times. The V and J genes are TRBV20-1 and TRBJ2-3; perhaps D is TRBD1 or TRBD2 (5 bases each). V was trimmed by 0 bases and J by 0 bases, leaving 7 bases between them. Per germline, CDR1 DFQATT and CDR2 SNEGSKA (reference sequence). The CDR3 sequence is 14 residues long. CDR3 loop: CSAREGDSTDTQYF. CDR3 bases: TGCAGTGCTAGAGAGGGGGACAGCACAGATACGCAGTATTTT.

This clonotype was seen a handful of times. The rearrangement uses TRBV13 and TRBJ1-2, with D perhaps matching TRBD1 (6 bases). The ends were cut back, 4 bases at V and 2 bases at J, with 11 bases in the middle. Germline lookup yields CDR1 PRHDT and CDR2 FYEKMQ (reference sequence). The CDR3 runs to 14 residues. CDR3 DNA sequence: TGTGCCAGCAGCTCCAGGGGTTACAACTATGGCTACACCTTC. As protein: CASSSRGYNYGYTF. Looking up the rest from reference TRBV13 and TRBJ1-2 gives the full variable domain: AAGVIQSPRHLIKEKRETATLKCYPIPRHDTVYWYQQGPGQDPQFLISFYEKMQSDKGSIPDRFSAQQFSDYHSELNMSSLELGDSALYFCASSSRGYNYGYTFGSGTRLTVV.

The V and J genes are TRBV6-1 and TRBJ1-5; D is unresolved. CDR1 and CDR2 (germline): MNHNS, SASEGT. The CDR3 loop spans 11 amino acids. V dropped 4 bases and J dropped 10 bases, with 8 bases sitting between them. The CDR3: CASSGSLPQHF. DNA for the CDR3: TGTGCCAGCAGTGGAAGTTTACCCCAGCATTTT.

The chain employs TRBV5-1 and TRBJ2-5; 9 bases fit TRBD1. This CDR3 region has 15 residues. Germline V gene lookup returns CDR1 SGHRS and CDR2 YFSETQ. The V and J ends lost 3 bases and 2 bases, in that order; junction bases with no gene match: 5. The CDR3 bases are TGCGCCAGCAGCTCCCTGACAGGGGGACAAGAGACCCAGTACTTC. Amino acids: CASSSLTGGQETQYF.

This clonotype turned up a few times. The rearrangement joins TRBV7-2 to TRBJ2-5; 10 nucleotides agree with TRBD2. The CDR3 spans 16 residues. Germline V gives CDR1 SGHTA, CDR2 FQGNSA. Trimming took 1 base from V and 4 from J; bases not matched to a gene: 6. The CDR3 sequence is CASSLEKAGGPETQYF. The CDR3 nucleotides read TGTGCCAGCAGCTTAGAGAAAGCGGGGGGGCCAGAGACCCAGTACTTC.

V is TRBV5-1 and J is TRBJ2-2; 10 nucleotides agree with TRBD1. Germline V gene data show CDR1 as SGHRS and CDR2 as YFSETQ. Trimming removed 2 bases from V and 7 bases from J; junction bases left unmatched: 8. The CDR3 sequence is 16 residues long. In nucleotides, the CDR3 is TGCGCCAGCAGCTTAGACGGGACAGGGGATCACGGGGAGCTGTTTTTT. Translating gives CASSLDGTGDHGELFF.

This clonotype was seen a handful of times. The gene calls are TRBV6-2 or TRBV6-3 and TRBJ2-2, with TRBD2 matching over 9 bases. Trimming cost V 6 bases and J 4 bases; bases outside gene matches: 15. CDR1 and CDR2 from the germline V gene are MNHEY and SVGEGT. This CDR3 contains 18 residues. The CDR3 spells CASRRPPGLASGTGELFF. CDR3 coding DNA: TGTGCCAGCAGAAGACCGCCGGGACTAGCTTCGGGCACCGGGGAGCTGTTTTTT.

This clonotype was counted between two and nine times. The gene calls are TRBV6-2 or TRBV6-3 and TRBJ2-2; D may be TRBD2 (6 bases). The ends were cut back, 8 bases at V and 6 bases at J, with 19 bases in the middle. The CDR3 has 15 amino acids. Germline assignment: CDR1 MNHEY and CDR2 SVGEGT. In DNA, the CDR3 is TGTGCCAGCCGGAGGGACGGAAGATACGCCGGGGAGCTGTTTTTT. Translated: CASRRDGRYAGELFF.

In this sample, this clonotype turned up a few times. V and J are TRBV11-2 and TRBJ2-2; 10 bases are a match to TRBD2. CDR1 and CDR2 (germline): SGHAT, FQNNGV. The junction had 4 bases not matched to a gene; V was cut back by 4 bases and J by 5 bases. CDR3 length: 15 amino acids. The CDR3 protein is CASSSAGGPTGELFF. In DNA form, the CDR3 reads TGTGCCAGCAGCTCAGCGGGGGGGCCAACCGGGGAGCTGTTTTTT.

This clonotype has more than one count but fewer than ten. The chain recombines TRBV7-9 with TRBJ2-7; TRBD1 matches 11 bases. In germline, CDR1 is SEHNR, CDR2 FQNEAQ (reference sequence). This CDR3 region has 15 residues. Trimming took 5 bases from V and 1 from J; bases not matched to a gene: 4. CDR3 in amino acids: CASSQDRGPSYEQYF. Written as DNA, the CDR3 is TGTGCCAGCAGCCAGGACAGGGGGCCTTCCTACGAGCAGTACTTC.

This clonotype appeared a few times. The junction does not match germline at one end; this may be a read error. The chain uses TRBV29-1 and TRBJ1-1, with D possibly TRBD1 on 6 matching bases. CDR3 length: 14 amino acids. From germline, CDR1 is SQVTM and CDR2 ANQGSEA. CDR3 DNA: TGCAGCGTTGTGGTTCGGGGGCTTGACACTGAAGCCTTCTTT. Its protein is CSVVVRGLDTEAFF.

The sample holds a few counts of this clonotype. This chain links TRBV7-2 with TRBJ2-3; a weak D match, TRBD1 (5 bases). The CDR3 is 11 amino acids. Trimming took off 4 bases at V and 11 bases at J, with 10 bases between the two ends. The germline gives CDR1 SGHTA, CDR2 FQGNSA. The CDR3 here is CASSSGPRQYF. CDR3 DNA sequence: TGTGCCAGCAGCTCAGGGCCGAGGCAGTATTTT.

This clonotype was detected many times. The gene calls are TRBV20-1 and TRBJ2-1; 15 bases match TRBD2. This CDR3 is 15 amino acids long. The germline V gene has CDR1 DFQATT and CDR2 SNEGSKA (reference sequence). V shed 6 bases, J shed 7 bases, and the junction held 7 bases outside the gene matches. The CDR3 loop reads CSAVLGTSGGNEQFF. Here the CDR3 DNA reads TGCAGTGCGGTGCTTGGGACTAGCGGGGGGAATGAGCAGTTCTTC.

The chain employs TRBV19 and TRBJ1-1, with D possibly TRBD1 on 6 matching bases. Between the trimmed V and J ends, which lost 5 bases and 1 base, there was a span of 20 bases. The CDR3 has 17 residues. Germline V CDR1 and CDR2: LNHDA, SQIVND (reference sequence). CDR3 sequence: CASSAWGPGVRNTEAFF. The CDR3 DNA follows: TGTGCCAGTAGTGCCTGGGGGCCCGGCGTGAGGAACACTGAAGCTTTCTTT.

This clonotype was counted between two and nine times. The genes are TRBV5-1 and TRBJ1-1; 7 bases are shared with TRBD1. The CDR3 extends over 15 amino acids. Germline V gene lookup returns CDR1 SGHRS and CDR2 YFSETQ. Unmatched junction bases numbered 8, after V lost 5 bases and J lost 1 base. CDR3 region: CASSPTGARNTEAFF. The CDR3 DNA sequence: TGCGCCAGCAGTCCTACAGGGGCTAGGAACACTGAAGCTTTCTTT.

This clonotype has a handful of counts. V usage is TRBV5-1 and J usage is TRBJ2-6; 9 bases align to TRBD1. Per germline, CDR1 SGHRS and CDR2 YFSETQ. This CDR3 has 18 amino acids. The ends lost 5 bases at V and 1 base at J; junction bases unmatched: 10. CDR3 bases: TGCGCCAGCAGATCTTCCGGGACAGGGCCTTCTGGGGCCAACGTCCTGACTTTC. Its translation is CASRSSGTGPSGANVLTF.

This clonotype was counted at least ten times. The CDR3 is CAIGTGTDSNQPQHF. CDR3 coding DNA: TGTGCCATCGGTACCGGGACGGATAGCAATCAGCCCCAGCATTTT. This chain links TRBV10-3 with TRBJ1-5; a weak D match, TRBD1 (5 bases). Germline CDR1 reads ENHRY; CDR2 reads SYGVKD. The V gene lost 8 bases and the J gene lost 0 bases, with 14 bases spanning the gap. This CDR3 is 15 amino acids long.

This clonotype was seen a few times. This rearrangement joins TRBV25-1 to TRBJ2-6; 9 bases map to TRBD1. V gave up 8 bases and J gave up 1 base; unmatched junction bases: 6. The CDR3 is 16 residues long. Germline assignment: CDR1 MGHDK and CDR2 SYGVNS. CDR3 protein: CASQDRGISGANVLTF. The CDR3 DNA is TGTGCCAGCCAGGACAGGGGAATTTCTGGGGCCAACGTCCTGACTTTC.

The table lists this clonotype with a few counts. The rearrangement links TRBV7-9 to TRBJ2-1; 12 bases line up with TRBD2. Germline loops: CDR1 SEHNR, CDR2 FQNEAQ (reference sequence). The V gene end was trimmed by 5 bases and the J gene end by 7 bases; junction bases not matched to a gene: 12. This CDR3 region has 17 residues. CDR3: CASSRLTSGGLRNEQFF. CDR3 nucleotides: TGTGCCAGCAGCCGTTTGACTAGCGGGGGTCTACGGAATGAGCAGTTCTTC.

This clonotype was recorded many times. The chain uses TRBV12-3 or TRBV12-4 and TRBJ2-3, with 8 positions matching TRBD1. CDR3 length equals 15 residues. With 6 bases clipped from V and 3 bases from J, the junction kept 8 bases outside the gene matches. The CDR3, as DNA: TGTGCCAGCAGCATGGACAGGGCGTCGACAGATACGCAGTATTTT. It is translated as CASSMDRASTDTQYF.

This clonotype was observed at least ten times. The V gene is TRBV18, the J gene TRBJ2-3, with TRBD2 matching 10 bases. CDR1 and CDR2 from the germline V gene are KGHSH and LQKENI. The CDR3 totals 15 residues. The ends lost 0 bases at V and 4 bases at J; junction bases unmatched: 1. Written as DNA, the CDR3 is TGTGCCAGCTCACCACCTAGCGGGGGGTCAGATACGCAGTATTTT. Amino acid sequence: CASSPPSGGSDTQYF. The complete variable domain, with remaining parts taken from reference TRBV18 and TRBJ2-3, reads NAGVMQNPRHLVRRRGQEARLRCSPMKGHSHVYWYRQLPEEGLKFMVYLQKENIIDESGMPKERFSAEFPKEGPSILRIQQVVRGDSAAYFCASSPPSGGSDTQYFGPGTRLTVL.